The source of this T cell receptor (beta chain) is a study of human T cells and chemical hapten exposure. In its sample, this clonotype was seen a few times. TCRdb re-called the RACE reads through MiXCR, storing one row per CDR3 protein. The table includes some 64,000 distinct CDR3 sequences, more than 9.5% detected once. Germline assignment: CDR1 SEHNR and CDR2 FQNEAQ (reference sequence). The ends were cut back, 5 bases at V and 2 bases at J, with 16 bases in the middle. This CDR3 is 15 amino acids long. Time point defined: patch test 3, about 24 weeks after DPC sensitization. Stated treatment: therapeutic diphenylcyclopropenone sensitization with weekly scalp DPC.

The specimen comprised whole blood, sampled in connection with sensitization to the hapten diphenylcyclopropenone (DPC). The chain is built from TRBV7-9 and TRBJ2-7; D might be TRBD1 (6 bases). The TCR comes from a woman younger than 45 with alopecia areata. Some clones in this sample may be carry-over from other donors' samples. This CDR3 reads CASSRRQDTTYEQYF. The DNA for the CDR3 is TGTGCCAGCAGCCGACGACAGGATACGACCTACGAGCAGTACTTC.